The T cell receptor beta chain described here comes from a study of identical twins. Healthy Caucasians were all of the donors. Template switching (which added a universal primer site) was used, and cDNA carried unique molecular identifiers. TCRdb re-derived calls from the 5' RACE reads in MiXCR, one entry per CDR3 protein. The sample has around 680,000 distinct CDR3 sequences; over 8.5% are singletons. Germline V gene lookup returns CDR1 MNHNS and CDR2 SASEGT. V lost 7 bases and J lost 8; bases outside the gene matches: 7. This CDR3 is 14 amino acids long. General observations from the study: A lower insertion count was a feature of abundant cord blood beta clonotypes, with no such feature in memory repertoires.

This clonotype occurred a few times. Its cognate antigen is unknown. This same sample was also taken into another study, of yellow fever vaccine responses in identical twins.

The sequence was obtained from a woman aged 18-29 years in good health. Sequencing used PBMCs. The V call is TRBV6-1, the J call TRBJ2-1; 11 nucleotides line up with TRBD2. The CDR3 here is CASKLSSGRYEQFF. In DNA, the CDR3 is TGTGCCAGCAAACTGTCTAGCGGGAGGTATGAGCAGTTCTTC.